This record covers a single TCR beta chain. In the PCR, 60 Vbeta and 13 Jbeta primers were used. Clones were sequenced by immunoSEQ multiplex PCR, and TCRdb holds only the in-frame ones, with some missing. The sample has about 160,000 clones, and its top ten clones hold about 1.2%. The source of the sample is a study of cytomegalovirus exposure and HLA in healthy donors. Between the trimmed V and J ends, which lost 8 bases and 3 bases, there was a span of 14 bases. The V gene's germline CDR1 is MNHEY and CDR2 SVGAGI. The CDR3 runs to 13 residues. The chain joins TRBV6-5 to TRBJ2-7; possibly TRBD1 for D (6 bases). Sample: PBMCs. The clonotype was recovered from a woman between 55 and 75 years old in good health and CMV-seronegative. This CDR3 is CASRKQGYYEQYF. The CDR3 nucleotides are TGTGCCAGCCGAAAACAGGGATACTACGAGCAGTACTTC.